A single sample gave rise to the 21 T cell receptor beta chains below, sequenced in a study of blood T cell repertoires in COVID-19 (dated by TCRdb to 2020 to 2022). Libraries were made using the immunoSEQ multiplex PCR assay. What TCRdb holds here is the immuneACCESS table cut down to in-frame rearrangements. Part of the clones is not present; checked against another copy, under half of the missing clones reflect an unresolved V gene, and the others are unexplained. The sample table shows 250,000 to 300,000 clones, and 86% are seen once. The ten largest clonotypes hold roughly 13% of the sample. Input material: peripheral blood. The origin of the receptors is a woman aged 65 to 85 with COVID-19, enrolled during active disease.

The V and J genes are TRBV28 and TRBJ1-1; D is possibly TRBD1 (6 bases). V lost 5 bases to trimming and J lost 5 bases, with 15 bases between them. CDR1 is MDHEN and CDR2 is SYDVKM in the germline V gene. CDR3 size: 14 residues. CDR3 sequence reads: CASSLTQRGTEAFF. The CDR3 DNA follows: TGTGCCAGCAGTCTTACACAGAGGGGGACTGAAGCTTTCTTT.

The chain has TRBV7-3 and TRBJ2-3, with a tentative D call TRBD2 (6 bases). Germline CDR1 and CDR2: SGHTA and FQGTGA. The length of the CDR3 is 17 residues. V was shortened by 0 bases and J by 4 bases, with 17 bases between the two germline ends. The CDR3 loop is CASSLTIGGPGADTQYF. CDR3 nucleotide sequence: TGTGCCAGCAGCTTAACGATAGGAGGGCCAGGCGCAGATACGCAGTATTTT.

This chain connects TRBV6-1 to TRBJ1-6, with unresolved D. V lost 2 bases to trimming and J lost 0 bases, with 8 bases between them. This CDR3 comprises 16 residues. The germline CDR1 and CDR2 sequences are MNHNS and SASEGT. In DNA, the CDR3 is TGTGCCAGCAGTGAAACAACGAACTCCTATAATTCACCCCTCCACTTT. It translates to CASSETTNSYNSPLHF.

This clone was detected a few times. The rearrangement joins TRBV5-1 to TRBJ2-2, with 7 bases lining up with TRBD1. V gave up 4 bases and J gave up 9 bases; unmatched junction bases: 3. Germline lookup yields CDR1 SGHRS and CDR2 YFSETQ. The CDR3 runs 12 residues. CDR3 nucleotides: TGCGCCAGCAGCCGACAGGGCTGGGAGCTGTTTTTT. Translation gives CASSRQGWELFF.

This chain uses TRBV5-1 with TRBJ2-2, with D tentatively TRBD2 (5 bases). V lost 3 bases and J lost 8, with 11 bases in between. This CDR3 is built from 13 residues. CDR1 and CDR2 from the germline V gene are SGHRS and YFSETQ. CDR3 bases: TGCGCCAGCAGCTCGGAGACGGGAGGGGAGCTGTTTTTT. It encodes CASSSETGGELFF.

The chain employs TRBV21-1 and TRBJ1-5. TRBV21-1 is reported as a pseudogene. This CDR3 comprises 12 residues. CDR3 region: CASSKRGQPQHF. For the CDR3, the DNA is TGTGCCAGCAGCAAAAGAGGTCAGCCCCAGCATTTT.

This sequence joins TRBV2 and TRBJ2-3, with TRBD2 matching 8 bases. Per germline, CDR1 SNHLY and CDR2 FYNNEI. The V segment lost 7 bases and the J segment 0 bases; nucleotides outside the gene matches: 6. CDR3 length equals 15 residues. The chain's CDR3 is CASKLSGVSTDTQYF. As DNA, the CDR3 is TGTGCCAGCAAGCTTAGCGGGGTTAGCACAGATACGCAGTATTTT.

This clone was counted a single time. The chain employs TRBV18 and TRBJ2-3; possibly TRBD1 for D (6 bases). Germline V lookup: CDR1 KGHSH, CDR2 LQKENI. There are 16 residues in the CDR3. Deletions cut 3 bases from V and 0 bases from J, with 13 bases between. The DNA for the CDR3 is TGTGCCAGCTCACCGATTGCAGGGGCTAGCACAGATACGCAGTATTTT. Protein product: CASSPIAGASTDTQYF. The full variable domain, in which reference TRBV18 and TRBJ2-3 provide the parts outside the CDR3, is NAGVMQNPRHLVRRRGQEARLRCSPMKGHSHVYWYRQLPEEGLKFMVYLQKENIIDESGMPKERFSAEFPKEGPSILRIQQVVRGDSAAYFCASSPIAGASTDTQYFGPGTRLTVL.

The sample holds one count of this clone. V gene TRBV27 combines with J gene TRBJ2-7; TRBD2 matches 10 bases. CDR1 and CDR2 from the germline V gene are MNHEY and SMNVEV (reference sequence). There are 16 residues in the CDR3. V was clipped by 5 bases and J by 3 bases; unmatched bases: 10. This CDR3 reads CASSPLGTSGIYEQYF. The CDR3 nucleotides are TGTGCCAGCAGTCCCCTGGGTACTAGCGGGATCTACGAGCAGTACTTC.

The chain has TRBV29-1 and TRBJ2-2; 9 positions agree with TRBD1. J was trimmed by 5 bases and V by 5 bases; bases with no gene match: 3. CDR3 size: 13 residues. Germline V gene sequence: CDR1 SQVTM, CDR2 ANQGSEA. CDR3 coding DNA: TGCAGCGTTTGGACAGGGGAGACCGGGGAGCTGTTTTTT. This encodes CSVWTGETGELFF.

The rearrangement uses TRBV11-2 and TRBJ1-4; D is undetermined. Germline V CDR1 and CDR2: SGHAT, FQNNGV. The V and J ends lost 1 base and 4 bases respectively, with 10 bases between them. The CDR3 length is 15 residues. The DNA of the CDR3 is TGTGCCAGCAGCTTAGGGAGGGTTGGTAATGAAAAACTGTTTTTT. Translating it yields CASSLGRVGNEKLFF.

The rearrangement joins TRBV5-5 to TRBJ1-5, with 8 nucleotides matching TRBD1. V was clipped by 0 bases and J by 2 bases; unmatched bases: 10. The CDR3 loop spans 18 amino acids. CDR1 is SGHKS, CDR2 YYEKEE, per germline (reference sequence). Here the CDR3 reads CASSLAINRGVRNQPQHF. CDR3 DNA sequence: TGTGCCAGCAGCTTGGCCATAAACAGGGGGGTACGCAATCAGCCCCAGCATTTT.

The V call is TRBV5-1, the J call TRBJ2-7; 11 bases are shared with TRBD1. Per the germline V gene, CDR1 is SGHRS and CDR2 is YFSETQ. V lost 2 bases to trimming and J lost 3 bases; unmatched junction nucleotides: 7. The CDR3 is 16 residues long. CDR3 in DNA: TGCGCCAGCAGCTTCGCCGGGACAGGGGGTAGCTACGAGCAGTACTTC. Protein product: CASSFAGTGGSYEQYF.

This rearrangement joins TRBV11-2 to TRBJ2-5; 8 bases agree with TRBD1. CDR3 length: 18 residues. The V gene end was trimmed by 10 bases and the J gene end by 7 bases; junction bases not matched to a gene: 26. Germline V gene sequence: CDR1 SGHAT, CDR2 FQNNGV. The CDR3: CATAPGGAGSGTRGTQYF. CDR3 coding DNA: TGTGCCACGGCCCCAGGGGGCGCGGGGTCAGGCACCAGAGGGACCCAGTACTTC.

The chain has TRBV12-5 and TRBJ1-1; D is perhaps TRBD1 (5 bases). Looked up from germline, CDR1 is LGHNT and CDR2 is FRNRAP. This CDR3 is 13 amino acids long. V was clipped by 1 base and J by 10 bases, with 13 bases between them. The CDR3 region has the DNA TGTGCTAGTGGTTTGGGACAAGGGGTACGAGCTTTCTTT. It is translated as CASGLGQGVRAFF. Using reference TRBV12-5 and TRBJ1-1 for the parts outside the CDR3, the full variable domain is DARVTQTPRHKVTEMGQEVTMRCQPILGHNTVFWYRQTMMQGLELLAYFRNRAPLDDSGMPKDRFSAEMPDATLATLKIQPSEPRDSAVYFCASGLGQGVRAFFGQGTRLTVV.

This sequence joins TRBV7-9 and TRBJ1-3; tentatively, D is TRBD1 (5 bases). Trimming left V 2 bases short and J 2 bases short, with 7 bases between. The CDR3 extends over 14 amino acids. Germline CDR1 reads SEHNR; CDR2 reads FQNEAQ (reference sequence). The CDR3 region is CASSLRGAGNTIYF. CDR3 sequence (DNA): TGTGCCAGCAGCTTAAGGGGCGCTGGAAACACCATATATTTT.

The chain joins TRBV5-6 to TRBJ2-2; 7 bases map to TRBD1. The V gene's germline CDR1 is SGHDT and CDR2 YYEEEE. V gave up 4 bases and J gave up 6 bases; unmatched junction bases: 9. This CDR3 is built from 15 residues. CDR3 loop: CASSTPGQRAGELFF. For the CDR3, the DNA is TGTGCCAGCAGCACTCCGGGACAGAGGGCCGGGGAGCTGTTTTTT.

In DNA, the CDR3 is TGTGCCAGCAGTTACGACAGTAACTATGGCTACACCTTC. Translated, it gives CASSYDSNYGYTF. The rearrangement links TRBV6-5 to TRBJ1-2, with D possibly being TRBD1 (5 bases). V was cut by 2 bases and J by 1 base, with 5 bases left in between. This CDR3 is 13 amino acids long. CDR1 and CDR2 (germline): MNHEY, SVGAGI.

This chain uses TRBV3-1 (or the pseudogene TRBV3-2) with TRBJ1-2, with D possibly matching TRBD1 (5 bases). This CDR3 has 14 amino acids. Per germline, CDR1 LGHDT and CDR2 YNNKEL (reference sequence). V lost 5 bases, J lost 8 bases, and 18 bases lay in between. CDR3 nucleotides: TGTGCCAGCAGCTCCCGGGGGGGGGTGCACGGCTACACCTTC. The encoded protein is CASSSRGGVHGYTF.

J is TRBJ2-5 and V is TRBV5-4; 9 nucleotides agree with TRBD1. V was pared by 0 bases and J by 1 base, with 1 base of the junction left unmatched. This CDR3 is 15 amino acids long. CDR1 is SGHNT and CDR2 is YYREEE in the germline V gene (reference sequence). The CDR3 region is CASSLATGGQETQYF. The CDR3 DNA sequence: TGTGCCAGCAGCTTGGCGACAGGGGGCCAAGAGACCCAGTACTTC.

CDR3 amino acids: CASSQVSTSGVGVPYEQYF. The CDR3 DNA sequence: TGTGCCAGCAGCCAAGTATCGACTAGCGGGGTTGGGGTTCCCTACGAGCAGTACTTC. The chain is built from TRBV3-1 (or the pseudogene TRBV3-2) and TRBJ2-7; 11 nucleotides agree with TRBD2. This CDR3 comprises 19 residues. V dropped 1 base and J dropped 2; count of bases not matched to a gene: 13. The germline V gene encodes CDR1 LGHDT and CDR2 YNNKEL (reference sequence).